Below are 32 T cell receptor beta chains sequenced from a single sample in a study of T cells in Graves' hyperthyroidism and ophthalmopathy. TCR beta CDR3 sequences were amplified from RNA transcripts. Using the HTBI primer set, a first-round RT-PCR was run on the TCR CDR3. TCRdb recomputed calls from the multiplex PCR reads with MiXCR, one row per CDR3 protein. The table records around 280,000 distinct CDR3 sequences, roughly 15% of them present only once. Sample: blood. The origin of the receptors is a woman in her 40s with Graves' hyperthyroidism.

Many counts were recorded for this clonotype. The V call is TRBV15, the J call TRBJ2-5, with D maybe TRBD1 (6 bases). Germline V gives CDR1 LNHNV, CDR2 YYDKDF (reference sequence). V was pared by 1 base and J by 1 base, with 10 bases between. CDR3 length: 15 residues. CDR3 region: CATSRALDSQETQYF. The DNA for the CDR3 is TGTGCCACCAGCAGAGCCCTGGACAGCCAAGAGACCCAGTACTTC.

The chain couples TRBV12-3 or TRBV12-4 to TRBJ2-3; 16 bases line up with TRBD2. This CDR3 is 16 amino acids long. The V and J ends lost 6 bases and 13 bases, in that order; junction bases with no gene match: 13. CDR3 sequence (DNA): TGTGCCAGCAGGGGACTAGCGGGAGGGCCGAGGCACAACGAGTATTTT. It translates to CASRGLAGGPRHNEYF.

This clonotype showed up many times. The chain combines TRBV15 with TRBJ1-2; D might be TRBD1 (5 bases). This CDR3 region has 16 residues. The V gene lost 0 bases and the J gene lost 2 bases, with 13 bases spanning the gap. Germline V gene lookup returns CDR1 LNHNV and CDR2 YYDKDF (reference sequence). This CDR3 is CATSRDRTRPNYGYTF. The CDR3 DNA reads TGTGCCACCAGCAGAGATCGGACACGACCGAACTATGGCTACACCTTC. The variable domain in full, completed from reference TRBV15 and TRBJ1-2, reads DAMVIQNPRYQVTQFGKPVTLSCSQTLNHNVMYWYQQKSSQAPKLLFHYYDKDFNNEADTPDNFQSRRPNTSFCFLDIRSPGLGDTAMYLCATSRDRTRPNYGYTFGSGTRLTVV.

This clonotype was seen a single time. The J gene is TRBJ1-4, the V gene TRBV20-1; 10 bases map to TRBD1. The ends lost 3 bases at V and 2 bases at J; junction bases unmatched: 15. The germline CDR1 and CDR2 sequences are DFQATT and SNEGSKA (reference sequence). This CDR3 has 19 residues. The CDR3 region has the DNA TGCAGTGCTAGCCCCGAACCGGGACAGGGGAATAGGACTAATGAAAAACTGTTTTTT. Its protein is CSASPEPGQGNRTNEKLFF.

The genes are TRBV4-1 and TRBJ1-1, with D unclear. The germline V and J ends were trimmed by 4 bases and 4 bases, with 13 bases remaining between them. Germline V gene sequence: CDR1 MGHRA, CDR2 YSYEKL. The CDR3 is 14 residues long. CDR3 sequence: CASSPPLSATEAFF. CDR3 sequence (DNA): TGCGCCAGCAGCCCCCCCCTAAGTGCCACTGAAGCTTTCTTT.

CDR3 coding DNA: TGCAGCGTTTACCTCGACAGGCACAATGAGCAGTTCTTC. Protein product: CSVYLDRHNEQFF. The chain recombines TRBV29-1 with TRBJ2-1; tentatively, D is TRBD1 (6 bases). V was pared by 5 bases and J by 5 bases, with 13 bases between. The CDR3 is made up of 13 amino acids. The germline V gene encodes CDR1 SQVTM and CDR2 ANQGSEA.

This clonotype was seen ten or more times. The gene calls are TRBV20-1 and TRBJ2-7; TRBD1 agrees at 7 bases. The CDR3 totals 15 residues. The germline V gene encodes CDR1 DFQATT and CDR2 SNEGSKA (reference sequence). The V gene end was trimmed by 1 base and the J gene end by 1 base; junction bases not matched to a gene: 7. In DNA, the CDR3 is TGCAGTGCTAGAGCAGGGGGAGACTTATCCTACGAGCAGTACTTC. Its protein product is CSARAGGDLSYEQYF.

This clonotype was counted a few times. A read error may produce the germline difference seen at one junction end. The rearrangement joins TRBV20-1 to TRBJ1-2, with 8 bases matching TRBD1. CDR1 DFQATT and CDR2 SNEGSKA come from the germline V gene (reference sequence). The CDR3 extends over 13 amino acids. CDR3 in DNA: TGCAGTGTTAGAGACTCGACAGGGGATGGCTACACCTTC. Translated: CSVRDSTGDGYTF.

The chain couples TRBV5-1 to TRBJ2-7, with 9 bases aligning to TRBD1. Germline CDR1 reads SGHRS; CDR2 reads YFSETQ. CDR3 length equals 15 residues. The trim removed 4 bases at V and 6 bases at J, leaving 11 bases unmatched. CDR3 region: CASSNIGTGSPEQYF. The CDR3 coding sequence is TGCGCCAGCAGCAACATCGGGACAGGGTCCCCCGAGCAGTACTTC.

This clonotype came up a few times. The chain employs TRBV4-1 and TRBJ2-3, with D maybe TRBD1 (5 bases). Germline-derived CDR1 and CDR2 are MGHRA and YSYEKL. The length of the CDR3 is 16 residues. V was trimmed by 1 base and J by 2 bases, leaving 13 bases between them. The CDR3 is CASSQVGPTATDTQYF. The CDR3 DNA reads as TGCGCCAGCAGCCAAGTGGGGCCCACAGCCACAGATACGCAGTATTTT.

This clonotype has ten or more counts. The chain carries TRBV7-9 and TRBJ2-1; D may match TRBD1 or TRBD2 (5 bases each). Germline lookup yields CDR1 SEHNR and CDR2 FQNEAQ (reference sequence). Trimming took 0 bases from V and 3 from J, leaving 9 bases between them. The CDR3 length is 15 residues. The CDR3 DNA follows: TGTGCCAGCAGCTTAGCCGGGACGGACTACAATGAGCAGTTCTTC. It encodes CASSLAGTDYNEQFF.

This clonotype was counted many times. This chain connects TRBV28 to TRBJ1-2; TRBD1 might be the D (5 bases). CDR3 length equals 14 residues. V lost 6 bases, J lost 7 bases, and 18 bases lay in between. Germline V lookup: CDR1 MDHEN, CDR2 SYDVKM. CDR3 sequence: CASSPERGAGGYTF. The CDR3 DNA reads TGTGCCAGCAGCCCCGAAAGGGGCGCCGGTGGCTACACCTTC.

A remark on this clonotype: A much larger clone lies one base from this, so it may be a read error. This sequence joins TRBV6-1 and TRBJ1-5, with TRBD1 identical over 9 bases. CDR1 MNHNS and CDR2 SASEGT come from the germline V gene. With V trimmed by 4 bases and J by 9 bases, 10 bases remained unmatched. This CDR3 spans 15 amino acids. In DNA form, the CDR3 reads TGTGCCAGCAGTGGCCGGGACAGGGTGATTCGGCCCCAGCATTTT. Translating it yields CASSGRDRVIRPQHF.

There are many counts of this clonotype. The genes are TRBV28 and TRBJ2-7; the match to TRBD2 covers 10 bases. The CDR3 contains 19 residues. J gave up 1 base and V 2 bases, and 14 bases lay outside the gene matches. Germline values: CDR1 MDHEN, CDR2 SYDVKM. CDR3 region: CASSLSLEVGTSVSYEQYF. The CDR3 DNA reads as TGTGCCAGCAGTTTAAGTCTCGAGGTGGGGACTAGCGTATCCTACGAGCAGTACTTC.

A few counts support this clonotype. The chain is built from TRBV12-3 or TRBV12-4 and TRBJ2-5; TRBD2 agrees at 9 bases. V was pared by 6 bases and J by 2 bases, with 7 bases of the junction left unmatched. The CDR3 has 15 residues. CDR3 sequence: CASSSTSGNQETQYF. CDR3 bases: TGTGCCAGCAGCTCGACTAGCGGCAATCAAGAGACCCAGTACTTC.

This clonotype was seen a few times. The J gene is TRBJ1-1, the V gene TRBV10-3; 8 bases line up with TRBD1. CDR1 is ENHRY, CDR2 SYGVKD, per germline. V lost 10 bases to trimming and J lost 4 bases; unmatched junction nucleotides: 11. The CDR3 has 14 residues. CDR3 in DNA: TGTGCCACCAACGGTGGACAGGGTGGCACTGAAGCTTTCTTT. It yields the protein CATNGGQGGTEAFF.

This clonotype was counted many times. The chain recombines TRBV28 with TRBJ1-3, with a possible D match to TRBD1 (5 bases). The CDR3 runs to 19 residues. Germline V CDR1 and CDR2: MDHEN, SYDVKM. V was trimmed by 6 bases and J by 1 base, leaving 25 bases between them. The CDR3 DNA reads as TGTGCCAGCAGGGATGGGGACCAAAACGTAGTTATGTCTGGAAACACCATATATTTT. This encodes CASRDGDQNVVMSGNTIYF.

Written as DNA, the CDR3 is TGTGCCAGCACGCCGCCCGGGAACGGGGAGCTGTTTTTT. Its translation: CASTPPGNGELFF. The rearrangement uses TRBV7-9 and TRBJ2-2; tentatively, D is TRBD2 (5 bases). The CDR3 sequence is 13 residues long. Germline V gene lookup returns CDR1 SEHNR and CDR2 FQNEAQ (reference sequence). V gave up 7 bases and J gave up 7 bases, with 13 bases separating them.

This clonotype was detected many times. The J gene is TRBJ2-5, the V gene TRBV28, with D tentatively TRBD2 (7 bases). V was cut by 2 bases and J by 5 bases, with 9 bases left in between. The CDR3 contains 13 residues. The V gene's germline CDR1 is MDHEN and CDR2 SYDVKM. The CDR3 reads CASSLAGAETQYF. CDR3 DNA: TGTGCCAGCAGTTTAGCGGGGGCGGAGACCCAGTACTTC.

This clonotype was counted at least ten times. The chain employs TRBV7-9 and TRBJ2-7; 12 bases match TRBD2. Looked up from germline, CDR1 is SEHNR and CDR2 is FQNEAQ (reference sequence). This CDR3 spans 16 amino acids. Germline trimming cut 1 base from V and 5 bases from J; bases unmatched to any gene: 6. This CDR3 reads CASSLGGLAGSHEQYF. The CDR3 DNA reads TGTGCCAGCAGCTTAGGGGGACTAGCGGGTTCCCACGAGCAGTACTTC.

For this clonotype: A much larger clone differs by one base, so this may be a read error. V usage is TRBV28 and J usage is TRBJ2-2, with D possibly being TRBD1 (6 bases). Per the germline V gene, CDR1 is MDHEN and CDR2 is SYDVKM. The CDR3 has 13 amino acids. CDR3 bases: TGTGCCAGCAGTTTTGGGGACACCCGGGAGCTGTTTTTT. Its translation is CASSFGDTRELFF.

This clonotype was detected ten times or more. The rearrangement uses TRBV20-1 and TRBJ2-2; 12 bases agree with TRBD1. V shed 3 bases and J 4 bases; nucleotides not matched to a gene: 6. This CDR3 is built from 16 residues. The germline gives CDR1 DFQATT, CDR2 SNEGSKA (reference sequence). The CDR3 loop reads CSARRDRGRITGELFF. The CDR3, as DNA: TGCAGTGCTAGGCGGGACAGGGGGCGTATCACCGGGGAGCTGTTTTTT.

About this clonotype itself: One end of the junction is discordant with germline, which a read error may explain. The CDR3 loop reads CAISERVNAEVFF. The CDR3 DNA follows: TGTGCCATCAGTGAGCGGGTAAACGCTGAAGTTTTCTTT. V and J are TRBV10-3 and TRBJ1-1; D call uncertain. This CDR3 has 13 amino acids. Germline loops: CDR1 ENHRY, CDR2 SYGVKD.

The V call is TRBV19, the J call TRBJ1-2, with TRBD1 matching 11 bases. The CDR3 totals 15 residues. Looked up from germline, CDR1 is LNHDA and CDR2 is SQIVND (reference sequence). Trimming removed 5 bases from V and 7 bases from J; junction bases left unmatched: 9. The DNA of the CDR3 is TGTGCCAGTAGTCCCTGGACAGGGGGCACGAGTGGCTACACCTTC. This gives the protein CASSPWTGGTSGYTF. Supplemented by reference TRBV19 and TRBJ1-2, the full variable domain reads DGGITQSPKYLFRKEGQNVTLSCEQNLNHDAMYWYRQDPGQGLRLIYYSQIVNDFQKGDIAEGYSVSREKKESFPLTVTSAQKNPTAFYLCASSPWTGGTSGYTFGSGTRLTVV.

This clonotype occurred many times. V is TRBV14 and J is TRBJ1-6; D remains ambiguous. The germline CDR1 and CDR2 sequences are SGHDN and FVKESK. The CDR3 is 14 amino acids. The V and J ends lost 0 bases and 10 bases respectively, with 10 bases between them. CDR3 sequence (DNA): TGTGCCAGCAGCCAAGAAGTCAAATCCTCACCCCTCCACTTT. Its protein product is CASSQEVKSSPLHF.

This clonotype was counted only a few times. At one end the junction does not follow the germline gene, possibly because of a read error. The rearrangement uses TRBV7-2 and TRBJ2-7; no definite D call. CDR3 length equals 13 residues. The germline V gene encodes CDR1 SGHTA and CDR2 FQGNSA. CDR3 DNA: TGTGCCAGCTGCTTAGAAGCTACGATAGAGCAGTACTTC. It encodes CASCLEATIEQYF.

This clonotype was detected many times. The chain combines TRBV30 with TRBJ2-7, with TRBD2 as a possible D gene (6 bases). V was shortened by 0 bases and J by 3 bases, with 6 bases between the two germline ends. This CDR3 comprises 12 residues. The germline V gene has CDR1 GTSNPN and CDR2 SVGIG (reference sequence). The CDR3 DNA is TGTGCCTGGAGTGTAGCGGGCTACGAGCAGTACTTC. The encoded protein is CAWSVAGYEQYF.

This clonotype was counted at least ten times. The chain combines TRBV28 with TRBJ2-7; D is possibly TRBD1 (6 bases). Between the trimmed V and J ends, which lost 8 bases and 4 bases, there was a span of 15 bases. In germline, CDR1 is MDHEN, CDR2 SYDVKM. CDR3 size: 13 residues. CDR3 in DNA: TGTGCCAGCGTGGACAGTCGTACTTACGAGCAGTACTTC. Translated, it gives CASVDSRTYEQYF.

Regarding this clonotype: A much larger clone lies one base from this, so it may be a read error. The CDR3 ends on some other residue instead of the conserved phenylalanine or tryptophan, so this is likely a read error. The chain links TRBV6-2 or TRBV6-3 to TRBJ1-5, with D possibly TRBD1 on 6 matching bases. CDR3 size: 14 residues. Germline assignment: CDR1 MNHEY and CDR2 SVGEGT. V lost 7 bases and J 1 base, leaving 11 bases between the germline ends. CDR3 in amino acids: CASMFGQSNQPQHS. CDR3 sequence (DNA): TGTGCCAGCATGTTTGGACAGAGCAATCAGCCCCAGCATTCT.

The table lists this clonotype with many counts. This rearrangement joins TRBV24-1 to TRBJ2-1; D not resolved. Germline V gene sequence: CDR1 KGHDR, CDR2 SFDVKD. The CDR3 runs to 15 residues. Trimming pared 4 bases from V and 6 bases from J, leaving 15 bases between. For the CDR3, the DNA is TGTGCCACCAGTGACCAAGCAGGAGCCTCCAATGAGCAGTTCTTC. Translation gives CATSDQAGASNEQFF.

This chain joins TRBV20-1 and TRBJ1-6; no clear D gene. The length of the CDR3 is 16 residues. V was cut by 5 bases and J by 0 bases, with 14 bases left in between. Germline values: CDR1 DFQATT, CDR2 SNEGSKA (reference sequence). CDR3 loop: CSAPPAVGSYNSPLHF. CDR3 bases: TGCAGTGCTCCCCCGGCGGTGGGCTCCTATAATTCACCCCTCCACTTT.

V usage is TRBV6-1 and J usage is TRBJ1-6, with D perhaps TRBD1 (5 bases). The CDR3 extends over 13 amino acids. The V end lost 8 bases, the J end lost 7 bases, and 12 bases lay between the germline ends. Germline V gives CDR1 MNHNS, CDR2 SASEGT. CDR3 residues: CASQQGGNSPLHF. CDR3 bases: TGTGCCAGCCAGCAGGGTGGCAATTCACCCCTCCACTTT.